This T cell receptor (beta chain) was documented in a study of cytomegalovirus exposure and HLA in healthy donors (dated by TCRdb to the late 2010s). General notes on the study: An earlier analysis of roughly 570 of the donors reported approximately 300 Gb of sequence data and 117 million unique TCR beta sequences obtained from approximately 180 million T cells. An early release covering over 500 HLA-typed donors comprised about 290 gigabases of sequencing data and 85 million or so unique TCR sequences. The study profiled the T cell repertoires of under 850 subjects by immunosequencing and related them to cytomegalovirus serostatus. HLA typing covered class I and class II loci at four-digit resolution. Rather than drawing on any new phenotypic data, the later analysis identified candidate immune exposures from TCR beta sequences and the way those sequences occurred across donors. A few DR-DQ haplotypes were treated as single units for association and clustering because of strong linkage in the cohort. In addition to the first cohort of roughly 700 subjects, a separate validation cohort of about 120 different subjects was used. A later analysis re-examined previously published TCR beta repertoires from roughly 720 donors and added high-resolution HLA genotyping to investigate patterns of TCR occurrence. Every repertoire in the discovery cohort had been generated on one and the same sequencing platform. Genome-wide SNP genotypes for about 60% of the roughly 670 donors were used in a later genetic analysis, which treated that subset as a discovery cohort. The number of typed donors differed by locus: roughly 629-630 for A, B, C, DRB1 and DQB1; approximately 520 for DQA1; about 600 for DPA1; and 400 to 480 for DPB1. The study was designed to test whether signatures of past pathogen exposure could be identified by cataloging public T cell receptors. Alongside the repertoire data, information on donor age, sex, ethnicity and CMV serostatus was compiled. The genetic ancestry cluster associated with self-reported Caucasian donors included 80% to 90% of the 350 to 500 genotyped donors. High-throughput TCR immunosequencing, statistical association of individual TCRs with disease status, and machine learning were combined to predict cytomegalovirus infection status. To decide whether each TCR beta V gene segment behaved as functional or pseudogenic, an earlier analysis of some 600 of the donors relied on high-throughput TCR beta sequencing. Among approximately 370 genotyped donors of the cohort, an average of around 220,000 unique TCR beta nucleotide sequences was sequenced per donor, of which approximately 18% were non-productive. Points the paper makes about the study in general: Because HLA typing was missing for some donors at each locus, association tests included only the typed subset. In a later analysis, the rate of TCR association differed among HLA loci, with DRB1 alleles having the most associated TCRs and HLA-C alleles having the fewest. The authors suggested that the approach could potentially be generalized to other disease states and immunological phenotypes. In both the original and validation cohorts, the classifier was reported to diagnose cytomegalovirus status with high specificity and sensitivity. While some public TCRs were present in many individuals, most TCR sequences turned up only very rarely across donors. A further reported finding was that TCR beta sequences accurately predicted the HLA-A and HLA-B alleles for most subjects in the first cohort. A later analysis found that HLA-associated TCR beta chains were more clonally expanded and had lower generation probabilities than equally common non-associated chains. Only TCR beta chains were sequenced in this cohort, and the absence of alpha or paired-chain data limited detectable features. The sequencing pipeline was judged likely to have produced a cluster of highly shared sequence variants as a technical artifact. The 87-base-pair reads could not distinguish some IMGT-functional V segments, including TRBV6-2 and TRBV6-3, so those segments were excluded. A later analysis found that most CMV-associated TCR beta chains appeared HLA-restricted, with HLA associations seemingly driven largely by CMV exposure. Several of the top co-occurrence clusters appeared to be linked to parvovirus B19, influenza, CMV and Epstein-Barr virus, according to a later analysis. In an earlier analysis of about 540 of the donors, most TCR beta V segments were observed in productive rearrangements about 87% or about 30% of the time, broadly matching IMGT annotations. According to a later genetic analysis, donors in an Asian-associated ancestry cluster had fewer N-insertions in productive TCRs than the roughly 700-donor mean. For the cohort, immune exposure information was limited to CMV serostatus. Strong co-occurrence of HLA alleles, especially DR and DQ, made assigning TCR associations to individual alleles difficult. The earlier analysis of a few hundred of the donors excluded fewer than 20 rarely observed V segments, including chromosome 9 orphons, because counts were too low. In a later genetic analysis, a missense DCLRE1C variant was associated with V-gene and J-gene trimming of TCR beta chains, and the association was replicated in an independent cohort. In the study, approximately 160 TCR beta chains were listed as associated with cytomegalovirus. Specific HLA alleles were associated with 15,000 to 20,000 TCR beta sequences at a false discovery rate of 0.05 in a later analysis. Correlated functional status among segregating V segments might reflect linkage disequilibrium, but an unknown experimental factor could not be ruled out. A few of the identified cytomegalovirus-associated TCR beta chains were confirmed in vitro to be specific for cytomegalovirus antigens. Roughly uniform sequencing depth across donors was assumed in presence/absence analyses, although this assumption may not hold.

CDR1 and CDR2, looked up from the germline V gene, are SGHTA and FQGTGA. V and J are trimmed by 3 bases and 8 bases, and the gene matches miss 13 bases of the junction. From cysteine to phenylalanine, the CDR3 is 16 amino acids long. The retained sequence is limited to the CDR3, 48 bases, with the frame set at the first base. The cohort was made up of roughly 670 healthy bone marrow donors. At the time of sampling, every cohort member was nominally healthy, though immune exposures that went unrecorded were likely present. The donor was CMV seronegative and was included in the group of 352 seronegative cohort members. A peripheral blood sample was provided by each donor, and peripheral blood mononuclear cells were used for TCR beta sequencing. The Qiagen DNeasy Blood Extraction Kit was used to extract genomic DNA from the blood cell samples. A note on this clone: Its antigen is currently not known. No much larger clone is present one base from it, and per-base qualities are unavailable.

The library was prepared using the immunoSEQ multiplex PCR assay. The multiplex PCR relied on a mix of 60 forward primers for TCR Vbeta segments and 13 reverse primers for TCR Jbeta segments. The CDR3 region of rearranged TCR beta genes was amplified from genomic DNA with a multiplex PCR assay. The amplified TCR beta libraries were sequenced on the Illumina HiSeq System as 87-base-pair reads. The published analysis was carried out like this. In a later analysis, tens of millions of unique TCR beta chains were counted across the 500 to 850 repertoires, and roughly 10 million of these chains were shared by at least two donors. Raw reads were error-corrected and collapsed into unique sequences with a nearest-neighbor algorithm that merged closely related sequences to remove PCR and sequencing errors. V, D and J gene segments were assigned by aligning CDR3 sequences to IMGT reference sequences. For a sequence to be retained, a match of at least six nucleotides to both a V gene segment and a J gene segment was required. A rearrangement was called productive if the CDR3 had no stop codons and remained in frame with V and J, and every other rearrangement was called non-productive. Following IMGT convention, CDR3 was defined as the stretch from the second conserved V-encoded cysteine up to the conserved J-encoded phenylalanine. The earlier analysis of 500 to 750 of the donors excluded any sequence lacking an unambiguous match to a single V gene segment. An earlier analysis of approximately 590 of the donors classified V segments as functional when productive rearrangements were above 56.7% and as segregating when the standard deviation between donors was above 5%. To diagnose cytomegalovirus status from the catalog of TCR beta chain sequences, a statistical classification framework was built. In a later analysis, TCR nucleotide sequences were compared against IMGT/GENE-DB human TR gene sequences so that V and J genes could be assigned. The TCRdist pipeline was used in a later analysis to assign CDR3 sequences and most-parsimonious VDJ recombination scenarios. In a later analysis, every TCR beta chain was defined by the combination of its CDR3 amino acid sequence and its V-gene family, and reads without a unique V-gene family were dropped. To address suspected cross-contamination and a sequencing artifact, a later analysis removed 592 highly shared, low-generation-probability nucleotide sequences. For each public chain, a later analysis derived a clonal expansion index from normalized ranks of inferred template counts within each repertoire. In a later analysis, generation probabilities were computed with a VDJ recombination model fitted to out-of-frame rearrangements, and the resulting probabilities were checked against IGoR. In a later analysis, hypergeometric tests were used to score TCR-TCR, TCR-HLA and TCR-CMV co-occurrence, with a repertoire-size bias correction applied to TCR pairs. In a later analysis, false discovery rates were estimated by permuting HLA or CMV assignments 20 times. In a later analysis, co-occurring TCRs were grouped using DBSCAN, with TCRdist sequence similarity added in when clustering inside HLA-allele-positive subsets. For co-occurrence clustering, repertoires with fewer than 30,000 or more than 120,000 public chains were excluded, along with roughly 5 repertoires with anomalous nucleotide sharing. TCRdb re-hosts the immuneACCESS table, in-frame sequences only. Its copies lack some clones; in the studies checked, an unresolved V gene accounts for under half of them, and the cause for the rest is not known. Clone size and V and J calls were adopted from that table, with D and trimming inferred from the DNA. In all, the sample holds 120,000 or so clones, and about 80% of those were seen once. Of the sample, roughly 1.5% falls within the top ten clones.

The chain is encoded by TRBV7-3 joined to TRBJ1-2, with 9 bases in between that match TRBD1. The source material was PBMCs. The source is a woman between 18 and 30 years old in good health and CMV-seronegative. The CDR3 reads CASSFRDRDLVEGYTF. The DNA is as follows: TGTGCCAGCAGCTTCCGGGACAGGGATCTGGTGGAGGGCTACACCTTC.